This TCR beta chain was recorded in a study of identical twins. TCRdb re-called the 5' RACE reads with MiXCR, one entry per CDR3 protein. Of 1.5 million to 2 million distinct CDR3 sequences listed, less than 35% are singletons. This CDR3 spans 16 amino acids. Germline V gene data show CDR1 as MGHRA and CDR2 as YSYEKL. Trimming shortened V by 2 bases and J by 2 bases, and 14 bases separated the two germline ends. This receptor was obtained from a newborn girl in good health. V gene TRBV4-1 combines with J gene TRBJ2-3, with no clear D. The sequencing input was cord blood. The CDR3 spells CASSQILLFPTDTQYF. CDR3 nucleotides: TGCGCCAGCAGCCAAATATTACTATTTCCCACAGATACGCAGTATTTT.